The source of this T cell receptor beta chain is a study of T cells expressing NK-cell markers. Overall study context: Just one sequenced donor of eight was HCMV-seronegative, while seven were seropositive.

Libraries used 5'RACE template switching adding universal primer site and UMIs. TCRdb re-analyzed the 5' RACE reads; it lists each CDR3 protein once, without DNA. The sample yields 200,000 to 300,000 distinct CDR3 sequences, of which the top ten take up under 0.5%. Of note for this clonotype: As yet, its antigen is unknown.

Study results and caveats: HCMV specificity of expanded NKG2C+ T cell clones remained unclear. For over five donors, the dominant NKG2C+ clonotypes made up roughly 1.0-7.5% of their CD8+ T cells.

Germline V lookup: CDR1 WSHSY, CDR2 SAAADI. This CDR3 is 13 amino acids long. The sample consisted of blood T cells: a sorted CD56 or NKG2C T cell subset, CD4+ or CD8+ T cells, or bulk PBMC T cells (not recorded which). V is TRBV10-2 and J is TRBJ1-2. The TCR comes from a young man in good health. The CDR3 here is CASSEREIYGYTF.